A selection of T cell receptor beta chains follows, all from one sample in a study of T cell responses to AZD1222 COVID-19 vaccine. Assay used: immunoSEQ multiplex PCR; TCRdb lists only in-frame clones, some missing. In the table there are more than 100,000 clones, 70% to 90% of which are singletons. The sample in question was peripheral blood, obtained 28 days after the second dose of the MenACWY control vaccine. These receptors originate from an adult who received the MenACWY meningococcal vaccine as a control. Each CDR3 is given without its conserved first and last residue. The order of the fields is V gene, CDR3 protein.

v_call: TRBV7-2; cdr3_aa: ASSLEATHNEQF
v_call: TRBV6-5; cdr3_aa: ASRPGRVYEQY
v_call: TRBV6-2/TRBV6-3; cdr3_aa: ASSPGTGGRQPQH
v_call: TRBV18; cdr3_aa: ASSPLSVIATNEKLF
v_call: TRBV2; cdr3_aa: ASSEPPLAGFSDTQY
v_call: TRBV7-6; cdr3_aa: ASSYGVIYEQF
v_call: TRBV12-5; cdr3_aa: ASGGSGLAYNEQF
v_call: TRBV7-3; cdr3_aa: ASSSTGGRADTQY
v_call: TRBV2; cdr3_aa: ASSERGGRTEAF
v_call: TRBV7-9; cdr3_aa: ASSLGGAREIYGYT
v_call: TRBV5-5; cdr3_aa: ASSLGSGFSNQPQH
v_call: TRBV27; cdr3_aa: ASSLRGNTEAF
v_call: TRBV5-1; cdr3_aa: ASSLVTSGRKELF
v_call: TRBV3-1/TRBV3-2; cdr3_aa: ASSHGQGAEAF
v_call: TRBV7-2; cdr3_aa: ASSRRDSLLYGYT
v_call: TRBV5-1; cdr3_aa: ASSFLTGDTGELF
v_call: TRBV19; cdr3_aa: ASTSTDHNQPQH
v_call: TRBV27; cdr3_aa: ASSWDRGYTGELF
v_call: TRBV29-1; cdr3_aa: SVGLGNTEAF
v_call: TRBV28; cdr3_aa: ASRPALVNTEAF
v_call: TRBV28; cdr3_aa: ASSLSDLVLNTEAF
v_call: TRBV2; cdr3_aa: ASSERGVRGQPQH
v_call: TRBV7-9; cdr3_aa: ASSLGGPGRMNTEAF
v_call: TRBV19; cdr3_aa: ASSNWDRGTDTQY
v_call: TRBV14; cdr3_aa: ASSQKTGPSSYNSPLH
v_call: TRBV7-2; cdr3_aa: ASTLVGANNEQF
v_call: TRBV29-1; cdr3_aa: SVVTDEAF
v_call: TRBV11-2; cdr3_aa: ASSSQVVRNNSPLH
v_call: TRBV7-2; cdr3_aa: ASSYDTYTEAF
v_call: TRBV19; cdr3_aa: ASSILGQNSNQPQH
v_call: TRBV6-5; cdr3_aa: ASSIGTANTGELF
v_call: TRBV11-2; cdr3_aa: ASRSGDLAGRTDEQF
v_call: TRBV30; cdr3_aa: AWSGRQRLYEQY
v_call: TRBV4-2; cdr3_aa: ASSQVGQGARSYGYT
v_call: TRBV6-5; cdr3_aa: ASSYSEGSGT
v_call: TRBV7-2; cdr3_aa: ASSLEALGTGELF
v_call: TRBV6-5; cdr3_aa: ASSLRQMGSYEQY
v_call: TRBV6-5; cdr3_aa: ASSWGSSSNQPQH
v_call: TRBV5-5; cdr3_aa: ASSLEVRGHNEQF
v_call: TRBV5-6; cdr3_aa: ASSFGLPNSPLH
v_call: TRBV11-2; cdr3_aa: ASSIQGARNTEAF
v_call: TRBV27; cdr3_aa: ASSLSSLTGGNSPLH
v_call: TRBV19; cdr3_aa: ASSIDRDMNTEAF
v_call: TRBV28; cdr3_aa: AIAGQMNTEAF
v_call: TRBV11-2; cdr3_aa: ASSLGTEAF
v_call: TRBV7-6; cdr3_aa: ASSDQQGGNSPLH
v_call: TRBV25-1; cdr3_aa: ASRGRDEAF
v_call: TRBV5-1; cdr3_aa: ASTKAGGAGETQY
v_call: TRBV11-2; cdr3_aa: ASSFRGGGAQPTYNEQF
v_call: TRBV5-1; cdr3_aa: ASSYAGGDSRDEQF
v_call: TRBV25-1; cdr3_aa: ASSVTGAPLH
v_call: TRBV3-1/TRBV3-2; cdr3_aa: ASSQDPISGNTIY